The 15 T cell receptor beta chains below come from one sample, sequenced in a study of blood T cell repertoires in COVID-19. Repertoires were generated with immunoSEQ multiplex PCR, while TCRdb's copy carries only in-frame clones and drops some. The table shows 50,000 or so clones, with roughly 79% occurring only once. Sequencing input: peripheral blood. These receptors came from an older woman with acute or convalescent COVID-19.

The chain recombines TRBV28 with TRBJ1-2; D is perhaps TRBD1 (5 bases). Germline V lookup: CDR1 MDHEN, CDR2 SYDVKM. The CDR3 is 14 amino acids. Trimming stripped 4 bases from V and 5 bases from J, with 14 bases between. The DNA of the CDR3 is TGTGCCAGCAGTTCCAGACAGCGCCTATATGGCTACACCTTC. Translation gives CASSSRQRLYGYTF.

The CDR3, as DNA: TGTGCCAGCAGCCTTGACAGGGTCAACTACGAGCAGTACTTC. Translating gives CASSLDRVNYEQYF. The chain combines TRBV28 with TRBJ2-7; TRBD1 agrees at 7 bases. The CDR3 covers 14 residues. The germline gives CDR1 MDHEN, CDR2 SYDVKM. V trimming: 6 bases; J trimming: 3 bases; junction bases outside the gene matches: 8.

There are a few counts of this clone. The chain links TRBV25-1 to TRBJ1-2; TRBD1 matches 8 bases. Germline V gene sequence: CDR1 MGHDK, CDR2 SYGVNS. V lost 5 bases, J lost 3 bases, and 8 bases stayed unmatched. The CDR3 is 15 residues long. The CDR3 protein is CASSKTGGIHYGYTF. The CDR3 nucleotides read TGTGCCAGCAGTAAAACAGGGGGGATACACTATGGCTACACCTTC.

V is TRBV29-1 and J is TRBJ1-2; D might be TRBD1 (5 bases). The CDR3 has 12 residues. V lost 8 bases and J 8 bases, leaving 18 bases between the germline ends. The V gene's germline CDR1 is SQVTM and CDR2 ANQGSEA. CDR3 bases: TGCAGCTTCAGAGAGGGACTCCGAGGCTACACCTTC. Encoded protein: CSFREGLRGYTF.

This chain joins TRBV7-9 and TRBJ1-3; D possibly corresponds to TRBD1 (5 bases). There are 16 residues in the CDR3. Germline V gene sequence: CDR1 SEHNR, CDR2 FQNEAQ (reference sequence). Between the trimmed V and J ends, which lost 2 bases and 0 bases, there was a span of 11 bases. CDR3 sequence (DNA): TGTGCCAGCAGCTTACTGACAGTACTCTCTGGAAACACCATATATTTT. Its protein product is CASSLLTVLSGNTIYF.

J is TRBJ2-7 and V is TRBV5-1; no firm D call. V gave up 2 bases and J gave up 1 base, with 7 bases separating them. CDR1 SGHRS and CDR2 YFSETQ come from the germline V gene. The CDR3 spans 13 residues. For the CDR3, the DNA is TGCGCCAGCAGCTTTTCTAGTTCCTACGAGCAGTACTTC. Translating gives CASSFSSSYEQYF.

This sequence joins TRBV6-5 and TRBJ1-4; D may be TRBD1 (6 bases). With 10 bases removed from V and 0 bases from J, the gap between germline ends came to 15 bases. The germline gives CDR1 MNHEY, CDR2 SVGAGI. The CDR3 consists of 15 residues. The CDR3 bases are TGTGCCACCTTAGCAGGGGCCGCAACTAATGAAAAACTGTTTTTT. Residues: CATLAGAATNEKLFF.

This clone came up once. The rearrangement links TRBV7-6 to TRBJ2-2, with 9 bases lining up with TRBD2. CDR1 SGHVS and CDR2 FNYEAQ come from the germline V gene. The V and J ends lost 7 bases and 6 bases, in that order; junction bases with no gene match: 12. This CDR3 has 16 amino acids. The CDR3 is CASTRIRGRVAGELFF. The DNA of the CDR3 is TGTGCCAGCACCCGTATTCGCGGGAGGGTGGCCGGGGAGCTGTTTTTT. The complete variable domain, with remaining parts taken from reference TRBV7-6 and TRBJ2-2, reads GAGVSQSPRYKVTKRGQDVALRCDPISGHVSLYWYRQALGQGPEFLTYFNYEAQQDKSGLPNDRFSAERPEGSISTLTIQRTEQRDSAMYRCASTRIRGRVAGELFFGEGSRLTVL.

This chain links TRBV9 with TRBJ1-1; D unresolved. Trimming took off 3 bases at V and 4 bases at J, with 10 bases between the two ends. CDR1 SGDLS and CDR2 YYNGEE come from the germline V gene. The CDR3 sequence is 13 residues long. Here the CDR3 reads CASSANGVTEAFF. CDR3 nucleotides: TGTGCCAGCAGCGCAAACGGGGTCACTGAAGCTTTCTTT.

The J gene is TRBJ2-1, the V gene TRBV7-9; no definite D call. This CDR3 region has 15 residues. Trimming stripped 9 bases from V and 7 bases from J, with 22 bases between. The germline CDR1 and CDR2 sequences are SEHNR and FQNEAQ (reference sequence). CDR3 amino acids: CASGLTVLASNEQFF. The CDR3, as DNA: TGTGCCAGTGGGCTAACGGTTCTGGCTTCTAATGAGCAGTTCTTC.

This clone was seen a few times. The chain carries TRBV6-1 and TRBJ2-7, with TRBD2 matching over 7 bases. The V gene end was trimmed by 3 bases and the J gene end by 0 bases; junction bases not matched to a gene: 8. Germline V gene data show CDR1 as MNHNS and CDR2 as SASEGT. The CDR3 is 16 residues long. CDR3 region: CASSDPSKRGSYEQYF. Written as DNA, the CDR3 is TGTGCCAGCAGTGACCCTTCAAAGCGGGGCTCCTACGAGCAGTACTTC.

This clone has just a few counts. This chain links TRBV24-1 with TRBJ2-3, with 11 positions matching TRBD2. J gave up 4 bases and V 1 base, and 3 bases lay outside the gene matches. This CDR3 has 16 amino acids. Germline CDR1 KGHDR, CDR2 SFDVKD. For the CDR3, the DNA is TGTGCCACCAGTGATTTCACTAGCGGGAGAGCAGATACGCAGTATTTT. This encodes CATSDFTSGRADTQYF.

The chain uses TRBV15 and TRBJ1-1; D is unresolved. V shed 4 bases and J shed 8 bases, with 11 bases lying between them. Germline-derived CDR1 and CDR2 are LNHNV and YYDKDF (reference sequence). This CDR3 spans 12 amino acids. The CDR3 here is CATSTPPREAFF. The CDR3, as DNA: TGTGCCACCAGCACCCCCCCGAGGGAAGCTTTCTTT.

The CDR3: CASSPPGLKETQYF. The CDR3 DNA is TGTGCCAGCAGTCCTCCGGGACTCAAAGAGACCCAGTACTTC. V gene TRBV28 combines with J gene TRBJ2-5, with D maybe TRBD2 (6 bases). Germline V gives CDR1 MDHEN, CDR2 SYDVKM. Trimming pared 5 bases from V and 3 bases from J, leaving 13 bases between. The CDR3 has 14 residues.

The chain links TRBV12-3 or TRBV12-4 to TRBJ2-7; D remains ambiguous. The V gene lost 4 bases and the J gene lost 7 bases, with 14 bases spanning the gap. There are 13 residues in the CDR3. CDR3 coding DNA: TGTGCCAGCAGTTACTCAGAATCTAGGGAGCAGTACTTC. It translates to CASSYSESREQYF.